What follows describes a single T cell receptor (beta chain). Each CDR3 protein is one row after TCRdb ran MiXCR on the RT-PCR reads. This sample yields 400,000 to 500,000 distinct CDR3 sequences, of which roughly 16% are seen a single time; less than 9.5% belongs to the top ten. These data belong to a study of patients and donors after allogeneic stem cell transplantation. This CDR3 region has 16 residues. V lost 8 bases, J lost 0 bases, and 22 bases lay in between. The germline V gene has CDR1 SQVTM and CDR2 ANQGSEA. The sequenced material came from blood, either unsorted or a sorted T cell fraction (not recorded which). J is TRBJ1-1 and V is TRBV29-1; D ambiguous. The sequence was obtained from a human donor who was either an allogeneic HSCT recipient or a stem cell or donor lymphocyte infusion donor (not recorded which). It is not recorded whose cells these are; they may come from a transplant donor. CDR3 sequence: CSYSHRKGAMNTEAFF. The CDR3 DNA reads TGCAGCTACTCCCATCGAAAAGGTGCCATGAACACTGAAGCTTTCTTT. Combining the CDR3 with reference TRBV29-1 and TRBJ1-1 gives the whole variable domain SAVISQKPSRDICQRGTSLTIQCQVDSQVTMMFWYRQQPGQSLTLIATANQGSEATYESGFVIDKFPISRPNLTFSTLTVSNMSPEDSSIYLCSYSHRKGAMNTEAFFGQGTRLTVV.